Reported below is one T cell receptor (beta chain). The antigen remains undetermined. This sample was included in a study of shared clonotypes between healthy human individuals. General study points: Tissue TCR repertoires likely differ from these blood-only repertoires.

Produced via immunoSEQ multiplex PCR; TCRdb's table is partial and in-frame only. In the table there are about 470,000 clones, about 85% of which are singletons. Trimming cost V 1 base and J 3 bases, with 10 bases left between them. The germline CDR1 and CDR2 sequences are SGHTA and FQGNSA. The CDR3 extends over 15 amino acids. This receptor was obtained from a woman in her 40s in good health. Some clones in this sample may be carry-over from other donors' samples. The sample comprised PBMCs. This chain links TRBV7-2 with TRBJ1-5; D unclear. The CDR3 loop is CASSLGSGPNQPQHF. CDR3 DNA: TGTGCCAGCAGCTTAGGGTCCGGGCCCAATCAGCCCCAGCATTTT.